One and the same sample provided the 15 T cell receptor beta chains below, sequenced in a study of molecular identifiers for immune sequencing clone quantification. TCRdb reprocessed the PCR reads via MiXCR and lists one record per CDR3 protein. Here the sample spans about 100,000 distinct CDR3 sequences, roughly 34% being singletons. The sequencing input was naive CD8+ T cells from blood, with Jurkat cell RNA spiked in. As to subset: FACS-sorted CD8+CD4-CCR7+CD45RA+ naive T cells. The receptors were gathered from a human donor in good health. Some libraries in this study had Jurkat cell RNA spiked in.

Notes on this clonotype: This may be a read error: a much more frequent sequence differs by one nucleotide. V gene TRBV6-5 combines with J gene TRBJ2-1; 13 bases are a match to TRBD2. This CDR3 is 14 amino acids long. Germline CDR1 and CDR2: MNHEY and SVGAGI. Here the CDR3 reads CACSPGLAGYRQFF. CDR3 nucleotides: TGTGCCTGCAGTCCGGGACTAGCGGGATACAGGCAGTTCTTC.

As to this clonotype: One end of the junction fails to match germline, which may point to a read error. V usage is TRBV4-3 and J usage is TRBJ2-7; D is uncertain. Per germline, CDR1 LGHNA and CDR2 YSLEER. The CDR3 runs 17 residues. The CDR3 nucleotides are TGCGCCAGCAGCCAAGATGAGTATGGGGTGCAAGCCTACGAGCGGTACTTC. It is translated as CASSQDEYGVQAYERYF.

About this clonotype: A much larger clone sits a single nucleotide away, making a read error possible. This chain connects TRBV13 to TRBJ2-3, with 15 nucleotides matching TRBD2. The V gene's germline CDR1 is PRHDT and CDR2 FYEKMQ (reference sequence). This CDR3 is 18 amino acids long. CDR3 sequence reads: CASSSGLAGGRGTATQYF. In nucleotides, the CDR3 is TGTGCCAGCAGCTCCGGACTAGCGGGAGGGCGGGGGACAGCTACGCAGTATTTT.

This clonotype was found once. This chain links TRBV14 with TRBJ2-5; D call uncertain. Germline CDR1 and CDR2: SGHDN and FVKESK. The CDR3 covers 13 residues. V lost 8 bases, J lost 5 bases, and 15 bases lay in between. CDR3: CASARWDGETQYF. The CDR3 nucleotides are TGTGCCAGCGCAAGGTGGGATGGGGAGACCCAGTACTTC.

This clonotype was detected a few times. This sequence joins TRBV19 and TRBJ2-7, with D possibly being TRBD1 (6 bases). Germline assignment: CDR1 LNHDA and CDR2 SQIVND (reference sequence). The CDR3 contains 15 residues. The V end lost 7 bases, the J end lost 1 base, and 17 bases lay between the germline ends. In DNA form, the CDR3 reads TGTGCCAGTAAGGTCGGGCCAGGGGAGTCCTACGAGCAGTACTTC. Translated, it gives CASKVGPGESYEQYF.

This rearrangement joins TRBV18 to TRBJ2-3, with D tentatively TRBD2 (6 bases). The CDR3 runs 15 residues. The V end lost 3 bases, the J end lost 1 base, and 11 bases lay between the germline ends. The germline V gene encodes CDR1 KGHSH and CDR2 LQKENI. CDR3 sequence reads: CASSPYAGRTDTQYF. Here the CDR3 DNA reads TGTGCCAGCTCACCCTACGCGGGACGCACAGATACGCAGTATTTT.

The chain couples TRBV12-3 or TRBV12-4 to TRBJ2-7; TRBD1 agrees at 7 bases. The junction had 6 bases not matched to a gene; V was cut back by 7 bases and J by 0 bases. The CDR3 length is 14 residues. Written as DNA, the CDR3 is TGTGCCAGCAATCCGGACAGGACCTCCTACGAGCAGTACTTC. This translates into CASNPDRTSYEQYF.

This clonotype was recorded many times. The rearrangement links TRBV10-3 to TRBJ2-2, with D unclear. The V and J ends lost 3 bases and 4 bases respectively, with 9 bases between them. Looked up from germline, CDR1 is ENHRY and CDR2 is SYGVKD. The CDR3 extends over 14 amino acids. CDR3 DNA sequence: TGTGCCATCAGTGAAGACGGCTCCACCGGGGAGCTGTTTTTT. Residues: CAISEDGSTGELFF.

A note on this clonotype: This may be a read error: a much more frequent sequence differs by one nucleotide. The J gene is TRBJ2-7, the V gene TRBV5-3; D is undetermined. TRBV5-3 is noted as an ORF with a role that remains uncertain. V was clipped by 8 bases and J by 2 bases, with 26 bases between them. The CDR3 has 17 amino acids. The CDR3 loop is CASSPPRTRGATYEQYF. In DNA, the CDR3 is TGTGCCAGCAGCCCTCCACGTACTCGCGGAGCAACCTACGAGCAGTACTTC.

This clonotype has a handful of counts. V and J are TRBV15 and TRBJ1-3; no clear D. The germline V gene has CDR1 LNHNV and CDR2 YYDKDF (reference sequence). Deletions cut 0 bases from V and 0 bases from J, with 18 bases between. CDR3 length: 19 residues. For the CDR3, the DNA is TGTGCCACCAGCAGAGACAGGCTTCCACACCAAATCTCTGGAAACACCATATATTTT. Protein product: CATSRDRLPHQISGNTIYF.

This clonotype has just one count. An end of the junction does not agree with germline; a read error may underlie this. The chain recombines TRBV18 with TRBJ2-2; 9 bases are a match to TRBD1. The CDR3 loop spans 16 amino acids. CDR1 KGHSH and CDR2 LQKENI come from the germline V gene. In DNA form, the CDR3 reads TGTGCCAGCTCCCCACCGGGGACAGGGCTCACCGGGGAGCTGTTTTTT. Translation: CASSPPGTGLTGELFF.

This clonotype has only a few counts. This CDR3 is CASTIWGASNQPQHF. In nucleotides, the CDR3 is TGTGCCAGTACCATATGGGGTGCTAGCAATCAGCCCCAGCATTTT. This chain joins TRBV19 and TRBJ1-5; D is unclear. Germline values: CDR1 LNHDA, CDR2 SQIVND (reference sequence). V lost 7 bases and J lost 0, with 13 bases in between. The CDR3 sequence is 15 residues long.

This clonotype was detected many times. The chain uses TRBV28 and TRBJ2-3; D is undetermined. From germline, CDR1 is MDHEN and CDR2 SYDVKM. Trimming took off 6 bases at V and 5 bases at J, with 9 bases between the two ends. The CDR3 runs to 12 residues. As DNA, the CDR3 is TGTGCCAGCAGAGACGAAAGAGATACGCAGTATTTT. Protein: CASRDERDTQYF.

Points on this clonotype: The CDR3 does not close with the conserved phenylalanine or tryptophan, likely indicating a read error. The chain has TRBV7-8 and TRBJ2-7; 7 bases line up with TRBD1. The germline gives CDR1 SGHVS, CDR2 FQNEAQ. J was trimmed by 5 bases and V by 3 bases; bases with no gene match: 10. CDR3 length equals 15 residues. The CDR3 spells CASSFQKQGSHEQYS. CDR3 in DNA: TGTGCCAGCAGCTTCCAAAAACAGGGGTCCCACGAGCAGTACTCC.

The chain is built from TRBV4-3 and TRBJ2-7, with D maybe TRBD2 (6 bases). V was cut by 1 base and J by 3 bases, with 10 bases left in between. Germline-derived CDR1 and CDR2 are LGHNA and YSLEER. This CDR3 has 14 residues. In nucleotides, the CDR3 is TGCGCCAGCAGCCAAGGGGGGGAAGGCTACGAGCAGTACTTC. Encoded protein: CASSQGGEGYEQYF.